This T cell receptor (beta chain) emerged from a study of shared clonotypes between healthy human individuals. Study-level information: Two female and a few male donors aged 18 to 49 were enrolled. Study conclusions and caveats: Larger richness was generally estimated for naive than memory subsets.

The authors split each subset's genomic DNA evenly across several immunoSEQ plates. The assay was immunoSEQ multiplex PCR, and TCRdb's table has in-frame clones only and misses some. The sample includes 400,000 or so clones, roughly 96% of them seen just once. Points on this clone: The antigen remains unidentified.

The V and J ends lost 4 bases and 0 bases respectively, with 8 bases between them. CDR1 is SGHKS and CDR2 is YYEKEE in the germline V gene (reference sequence). This CDR3 comprises 13 residues. The origin of this receptor is a man aged 25-45 years in good health. V and J are TRBV5-5 and TRBJ2-7; tentative D call: TRBD1 (6 bases). The sample was memory CD8+ T cells sorted from blood. Documented subset: CD45RO+ cells pooled with CCR7-negative TemRA cells. The CDR3 nucleotides are TGTGCCAGCAGCAGGGACAACTCCTACGAGCAGTACTTC. Its translation is CASSRDNSYEQYF. The variable domain in full, completed from reference TRBV5-5 and TRBJ2-7, reads DAGVTQSPTHLIKTRGQQVTLRCSPISGHKSVSWYQQVLGQGPQFIFQYYEKEERGRGNFPDRFSARQFPNYSSELNVNALLLGDSALYLCASSRDNSYEQYFGPGTRLTVT.